Reported below is one T cell receptor beta chain. Per the study methods: The authors estimated nucleated cell counts from reference gene primer amplification. Data came from immunoSEQ multiplex PCR; TCRdb stores just in-frame clones and leaves some out. V and J calls and clone size follow that table, whereas D and trimming were derived from the DNA. The profile shows 220,000 or so clones, 82% of them singletons. This record belongs to a study of blood T cell repertoires in COVID-19. Study at large: There were acute and convalescent COVID-19 samples, and they came from the United States, Italy and Spain. T cells, B-cell-depleted T cells, or PBMCs provided the cDNA or gDNA that served as material.

Germline V gives CDR1 SGHTA, CDR2 FQGNSA. Trimming stripped 1 base from V and 8 bases from J, with 23 bases between. This CDR3 is built from 17 residues. Enrolled during active infection, Seattle patients were then followed longitudinally. This TCR was sampled from an elderly woman with COVID-19, enrolled during active disease. The material sequenced was peripheral blood. The chain has TRBV7-2 and TRBJ1-2, with a possible D match to TRBD1 (5 bases). Here the CDR3 DNA reads TGTGCCAGCAGCTTAGGTGGGGGGAGGGCCCCCGCTAGGGGCTACACCTTC. Protein sequence: CASSLGGGRAPARGYTF.